Each of the 18 T cell receptor beta chains below was sequenced from the same sample in a study of blood T cell repertoires in COVID-19. TCRdb's copy holds only in-frame clones and misses some; the assay was immunoSEQ multiplex PCR. The sample carries hundreds of thousands of clones, roughly 80% recorded once. The sample taken for sequencing was peripheral blood. Source of these receptors: a man aged 30 to 45 with active or convalescent COVID-19.

The CDR3 DNA reads TGTGCCAGCAGCTTAGAGAGGCCAGGGACAGGGGGCGCGAGGACTGAAGCTTTCTTT. This encodes CASSLERPGTGGARTEAFF. The genes are TRBV7-2 and TRBJ1-1; 12 nucleotides match TRBD1. This CDR3 has 19 amino acids. The V and J ends lost 1 base and 5 bases, in that order; junction bases with no gene match: 14. Germline V gives CDR1 SGHTA, CDR2 FQGNSA.

The rearrangement uses TRBV27 and TRBJ2-2; D remains unclear. Deletions cut 2 bases from V and 0 bases from J, with 4 bases between. CDR3 size: 14 residues. Germline V lookup: CDR1 MNHEY, CDR2 SMNVEV (reference sequence). CDR3 amino acids: CASSLLSNTGELFF. CDR3 coding DNA: TGTGCCAGCAGTTTACTCTCGAACACCGGGGAGCTGTTTTTT.

This chain's CDR3 is CASSPTGQRSGNTIYF. In nucleotides, the CDR3 is TGTGCCAGCAGCCCGACAGGTCAACGCTCTGGAAACACCATATATTTT. The chain joins TRBV7-2 to TRBJ1-3, with a tentative D call TRBD1 (6 bases). The CDR3 has 16 amino acids. CDR1 is SGHTA, CDR2 FQGNSA, per germline. Trimming removed 5 bases at V and 0 bases at J, with 14 bases between.

The chain employs TRBV9 and TRBJ2-2; 11 positions match TRBD2. CDR1 SGDLS and CDR2 YYNGEE come from the germline V gene. V was pared by 0 bases and J by 0 bases, with 4 bases of the junction left unmatched. This CDR3 is 18 amino acids long. CDR3 loop: CASSVALAGGPNTGELFF. CDR3 coding DNA: TGTGCCAGCAGCGTAGCTCTAGCGGGAGGCCCGAACACCGGGGAGCTGTTTTTT.

This chain links TRBV16 with TRBJ1-2; no clear D gene. The germline V gene encodes CDR1 KGHSY and CDR2 FQNENV. V lost 0 bases and J 4 bases, leaving 6 bases between the germline ends. The CDR3 runs 13 residues. In nucleotides, the CDR3 is TGTGCCAGCAGCCAATCTCCCGGCTATGGCTACACCTTC. Its protein product is CASSQSPGYGYTF.

This clone has a single count. The V gene is TRBV29-1, the J gene TRBJ2-7; 8 positions agree with TRBD1. From germline, CDR1 is SQVTM and CDR2 ANQGSEA. This CDR3 spans 13 amino acids. Trimming took 6 bases from V and 3 from J; bases not matched to a gene: 7. The CDR3 DNA reads as TGCAGCGTCACCGGGACAGGTAACTACGAGCAGTACTTC. It translates to CSVTGTGNYEQYF.

This clone came up a few times. This chain links TRBV28 with TRBJ1-1; 7 positions agree with TRBD1. The junction had 8 bases not matched to a gene; V was cut back by 1 base and J by 0 bases. CDR1 is MDHEN and CDR2 is SYDVKM in the germline V gene. This CDR3 contains 17 residues. The CDR3 coding sequence is TGTGCCAGCAGTTTATTCTTTCGGGACAGCCTGAACACTGAAGCTTTCTTT. Translation: CASSLFFRDSLNTEAFF.

V and J are TRBV27 and TRBJ1-2; 10 bases line up with TRBD1. Per germline, CDR1 MNHEY and CDR2 SMNVEV (reference sequence). The CDR3 has 15 amino acids. V was pared by 4 bases and J by 4 bases, with 6 bases of the junction left unmatched. The CDR3 DNA is TGTGCCAGCAGTTCGCCGGGACAGGGGCTCTATGGCTACACCTTC. This sequence encodes CASSSPGQGLYGYTF.

The CDR3 sequence: CASSIPPSGSYNEQFF. CDR3 DNA sequence: TGTGCCAGTAGTATTCCCCCTAGCGGGAGCTACAATGAGCAGTTCTTC. This chain uses TRBV19 with TRBJ2-1, with 10 bases identical to TRBD2. The CDR3 has 16 amino acids. Germline V gene lookup returns CDR1 LNHDA and CDR2 SQIVND (reference sequence). Trimming took 3 bases from V and 3 from J; bases not matched to a gene: 5.

The chain recombines TRBV7-3 with TRBJ2-2; D gene uncertain. Germline loops: CDR1 SGHTA, CDR2 FQGTGA. V was shortened by 5 bases and J by 0 bases, with 16 bases between the two germline ends. The CDR3 is 17 residues long. CDR3: CASSPTARGSNTGELFF. The DNA of the CDR3 is TGTGCCAGCAGCCCAACGGCGAGAGGTTCGAACACCGGGGAGCTGTTTTTT.

The chain employs TRBV28 and TRBJ1-5, with D maybe TRBD1 (6 bases). The V gene's germline CDR1 is MDHEN and CDR2 SYDVKM. The length of the CDR3 is 15 residues. V was pared by 10 bases and J by 0 bases, with 16 bases between. CDR3 nucleotides: TGTGCCACCTCCCCCAGGGGCCATAGCAATCAGCCCCAGCATTTT. This sequence encodes CATSPRGHSNQPQHF.

V and J are TRBV5-4 and TRBJ2-2; 10 bases line up with TRBD2. The V gene's germline CDR1 is SGHNT and CDR2 YYREEE (reference sequence). This CDR3 spans 15 amino acids. The J segment lost 7 bases and the V segment lost 4 bases, leaving 7 bases of the junction unmatched. The CDR3 coding sequence is TGTGCCAGCAGCCAAGCGGGAGGGCTCGGCGGGGAGCTGTTTTTT. This translates into CASSQAGGLGGELFF.

The CDR3 nucleotides read TGTGCCAGCAGCATGAGGACAGGAGGCAGGGACACTGAAGCTTTCTTT. Its translation: CASSMRTGGRDTEAFF. This chain joins TRBV5-6 and TRBJ1-1; 7 bases align to TRBD1. The CDR3 runs to 16 residues. Per germline, CDR1 SGHDT and CDR2 YYEEEE. V shed 4 bases and J 3 bases; nucleotides not matched to a gene: 12.

V usage is TRBV19 and J usage is TRBJ2-2, with D possibly being TRBD2 (6 bases). The CDR3 has 16 residues. The V gene's germline CDR1 is LNHDA and CDR2 SQIVND (reference sequence). V was shortened by 6 bases and J by 5 bases, with 19 bases between the two germline ends. The CDR3, as DNA: TGTGCCAGTAGGACCCTTTTGGGGGGTACTACCGGGGAGCTGTTTTTT. Protein: CASRTLLGGTTGELFF.

This clone occurred once. The chain employs TRBV2 and TRBJ2-7, with unresolved D. Trimming left V 4 bases short and J 7 bases short, with 11 bases between. This CDR3 is built from 12 residues. The germline V gene has CDR1 SNHLY and CDR2 FYNNEI. In DNA form, the CDR3 reads TGTGCCAGCAGTGGAGATGGAGAGGAGCAGTACTTC. It yields the protein CASSGDGEEQYF.

The chain combines TRBV15 with TRBJ2-7; 8 bases map to TRBD2. CDR1 and CDR2 (germline): LNHNV, YYDKDF (reference sequence). CDR3 length: 16 amino acids. J gave up 3 bases and V 0 bases, and 7 bases lay outside the gene matches. Here the CDR3 reads CATSRDRGGGHYEQYF. In nucleotides, the CDR3 is TGTGCCACCAGCAGAGATCGGGGGGGAGGCCACTACGAGCAGTACTTC.

V is TRBV5-1 and J is TRBJ2-7; 10 bases agree with TRBD2. The germline CDR1 and CDR2 sequences are SGHRS and YFSETQ. The CDR3 is 14 residues long. J was trimmed by 1 base and V by 4 bases; bases with no gene match: 2. Here the CDR3 reads CASSGTSASYEQYF. CDR3 bases: TGCGCCAGCAGCGGGACTAGCGCATCCTACGAGCAGTACTTC. Full variable domain (missing parts from reference TRBV5-1 and TRBJ2-7): KAGVTQTPRYLIKTRGQQVTLSCSPISGHRSVSWYQQTPGQGLQFLFEYFSETQRNKGNFPGRFSGRQFSNSRSEMNVSTLELGDSALYLCASSGTSASYEQYFGPGTRLTVT.

The chain recombines TRBV5-8 with TRBJ1-1; no clear D. V shed 6 bases and J shed 4 bases, with 16 bases lying between them. The CDR3 runs 14 residues. Germline V lookup: CDR1 SGHTS, CDR2 YDEGEE. CDR3 DNA: TGTGCCAGCAACCCCGGACTGCGGGCCACTGAAGCTTTCTTT. Translating it yields CASNPGLRATEAFF.